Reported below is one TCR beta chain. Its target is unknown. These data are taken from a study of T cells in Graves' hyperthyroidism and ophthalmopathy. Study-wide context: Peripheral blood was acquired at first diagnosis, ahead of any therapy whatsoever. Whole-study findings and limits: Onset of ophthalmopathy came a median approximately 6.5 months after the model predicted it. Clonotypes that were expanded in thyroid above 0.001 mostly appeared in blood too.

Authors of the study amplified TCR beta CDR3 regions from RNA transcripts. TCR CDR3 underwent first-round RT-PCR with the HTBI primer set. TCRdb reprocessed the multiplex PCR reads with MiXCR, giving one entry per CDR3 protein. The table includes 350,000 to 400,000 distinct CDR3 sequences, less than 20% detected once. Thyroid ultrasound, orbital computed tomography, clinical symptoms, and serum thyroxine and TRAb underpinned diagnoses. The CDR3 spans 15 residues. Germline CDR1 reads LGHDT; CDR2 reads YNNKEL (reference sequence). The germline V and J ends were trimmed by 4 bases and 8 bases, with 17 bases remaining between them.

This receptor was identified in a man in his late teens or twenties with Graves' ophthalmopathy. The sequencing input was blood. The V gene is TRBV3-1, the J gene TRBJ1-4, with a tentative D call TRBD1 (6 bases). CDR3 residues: CASSPPGEVGEKLFF. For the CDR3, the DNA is TGTGCCAGCAGCCCTCCAGGGGAGGTTGGGGAAAAACTGTTTTTT.